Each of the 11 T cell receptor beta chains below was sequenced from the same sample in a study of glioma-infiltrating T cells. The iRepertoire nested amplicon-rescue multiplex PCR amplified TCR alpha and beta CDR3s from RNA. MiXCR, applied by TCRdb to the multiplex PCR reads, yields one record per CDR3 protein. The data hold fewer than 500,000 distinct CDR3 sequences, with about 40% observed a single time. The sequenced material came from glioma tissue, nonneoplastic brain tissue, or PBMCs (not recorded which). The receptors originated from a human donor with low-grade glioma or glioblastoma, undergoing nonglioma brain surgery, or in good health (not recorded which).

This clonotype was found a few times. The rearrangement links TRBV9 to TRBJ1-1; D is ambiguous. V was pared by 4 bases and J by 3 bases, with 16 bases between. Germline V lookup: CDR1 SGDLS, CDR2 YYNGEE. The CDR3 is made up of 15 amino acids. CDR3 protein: CASSRQRGLYTEAFF. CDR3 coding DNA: TGTGCCAGCAGCCGCCAGCGGGGTTTGTACACTGAAGCTTTCTTT.

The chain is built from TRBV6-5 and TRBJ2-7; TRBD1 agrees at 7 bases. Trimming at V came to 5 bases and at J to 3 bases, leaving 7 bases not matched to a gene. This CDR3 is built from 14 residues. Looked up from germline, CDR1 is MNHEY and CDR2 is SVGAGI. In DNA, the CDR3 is TGTGCCAGCAGTCGACAGGGCCGATACTACGAGCAGTACTTC. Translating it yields CASSRQGRYYEQYF.

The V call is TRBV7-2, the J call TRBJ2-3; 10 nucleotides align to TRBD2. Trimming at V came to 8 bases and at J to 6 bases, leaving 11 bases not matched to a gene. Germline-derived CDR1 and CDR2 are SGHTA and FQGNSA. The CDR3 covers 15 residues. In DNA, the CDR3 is TGTGCCAGCGGTCCGAAAGCGGGAGGGTATGATACGCAGTATTTT. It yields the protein CASGPKAGGYDTQYF.

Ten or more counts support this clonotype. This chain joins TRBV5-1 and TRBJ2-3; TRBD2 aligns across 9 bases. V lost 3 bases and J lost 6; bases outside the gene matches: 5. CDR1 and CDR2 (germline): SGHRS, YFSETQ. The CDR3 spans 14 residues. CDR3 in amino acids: CASSSGLAVDTQYF. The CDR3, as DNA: TGCGCCAGCAGCTCGGGACTAGCCGTGGATACGCAGTATTTT.

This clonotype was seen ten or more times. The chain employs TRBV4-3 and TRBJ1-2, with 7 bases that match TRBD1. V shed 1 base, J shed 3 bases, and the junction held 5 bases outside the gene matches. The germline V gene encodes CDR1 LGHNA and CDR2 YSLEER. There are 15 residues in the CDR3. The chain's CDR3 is CASSQGAGTDYGYTF. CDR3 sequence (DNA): TGCGCCAGCAGCCAAGGGGCAGGGACAGACTATGGCTACACCTTC.

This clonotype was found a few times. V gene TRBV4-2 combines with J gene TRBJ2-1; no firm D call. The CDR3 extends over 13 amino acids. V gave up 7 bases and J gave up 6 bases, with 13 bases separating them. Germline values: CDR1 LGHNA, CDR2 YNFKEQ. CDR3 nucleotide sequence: TGTGCCAGCACCCCCGAAGGCTTCAATGAGCAGTTCTTC. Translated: CASTPEGFNEQFF.

The CDR3 sequence: CSLRQNTEAFF. CDR3 bases: TGCAGCTTACGACAGAACACTGAAGCTTTCTTT. This chain links TRBV29-1 with TRBJ1-1; D remains unclear. Looked up from germline, CDR1 is SQVTM and CDR2 is ANQGSEA. This CDR3 region has 11 residues. Trimming removed 8 bases from V and 1 base from J, with 8 bases in between.

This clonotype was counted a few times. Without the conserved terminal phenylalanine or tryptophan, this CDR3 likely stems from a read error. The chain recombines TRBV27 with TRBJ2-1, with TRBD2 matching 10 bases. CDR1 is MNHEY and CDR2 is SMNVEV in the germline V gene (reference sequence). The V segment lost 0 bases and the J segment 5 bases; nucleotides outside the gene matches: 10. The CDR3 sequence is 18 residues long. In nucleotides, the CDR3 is TGTGCCAGCAGTTTATCGATTCTAGCGGGAGTCAGGGACAATGAGCAGTTCCTC. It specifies CASSLSILAGVRDNEQFL.

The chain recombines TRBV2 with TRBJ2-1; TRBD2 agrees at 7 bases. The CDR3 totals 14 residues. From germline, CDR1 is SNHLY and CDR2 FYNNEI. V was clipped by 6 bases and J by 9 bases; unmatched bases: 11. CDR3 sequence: CASRAGAAYGEQFF. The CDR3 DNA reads TGTGCCAGCAGGGCGGGAGCCGCCTACGGTGAGCAGTTCTTC. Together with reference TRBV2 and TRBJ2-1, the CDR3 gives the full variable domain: EPEVTQTPSHQVTQMGQEVILRCVPISNHLYFYWYRQILGQKVEFLVSFYNNEISEKSEIFDDQFSVERPDGSNFTLKIRSTKLEDSAMYFCASRAGAAYGEQFFGPGTRLTVL.

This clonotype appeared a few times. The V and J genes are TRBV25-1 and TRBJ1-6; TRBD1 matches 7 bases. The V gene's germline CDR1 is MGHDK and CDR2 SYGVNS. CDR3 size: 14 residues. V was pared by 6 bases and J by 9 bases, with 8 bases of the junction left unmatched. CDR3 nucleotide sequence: TGTGCCAGCAGACCGGGACAGAGTCTTTCACCCCTCCACTTT. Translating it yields CASRPGQSLSPLHF.

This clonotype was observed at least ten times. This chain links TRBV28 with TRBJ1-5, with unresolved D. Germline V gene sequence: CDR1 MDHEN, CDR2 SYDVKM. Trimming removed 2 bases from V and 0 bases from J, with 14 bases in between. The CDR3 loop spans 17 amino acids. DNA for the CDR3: TGTGCCAGCAGTTTAGTTTCCGGACCTCATAGCAATCAGCCCCAGCATTTT. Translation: CASSLVSGPHSNQPQHF. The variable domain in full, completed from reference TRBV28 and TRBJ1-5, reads DVKVTQSSRYLVKRTGEKVFLECVQDMDHENMFWYRQDPGLGLRLIYFSYDVKMKEKGDIPEGYSVSREKKERFSLILESASTNQTSMYLCASSLVSGPHSNQPQHFGDGTRLSIL.